This TCR beta chain emerged from a study of shared clonotypes between healthy human individuals. The data were produced by immunoSEQ multiplex PCR, yet TCRdb's version contains in-frame clones alone and is incomplete. The table has over 400,000 clones, around 80% seen once; the top ten hold around 12%. The study's findings and limits: A limitation of the genetic and exposure-history diversity represented arose from few donors.

This clone was recorded only once. Its antigen is not identified. The donors were all Caucasian adults (living in Nashville, Tennessee). Unsorted samples, those not sorted, used approximately 100 million PBMCs for genomic DNA. Germline V CDR1 and CDR2: SGHNT, YENEEA. V shed 0 bases, J shed 7 bases, and the junction held 11 bases outside the gene matches. The CDR3 contains 17 residues. The sequence was obtained from a woman aged 40 to 49 in good health. Some clones in this sample may be carry-over from other donors' samples. V is TRBV11-3 and J is TRBJ2-1, with 8 positions matching TRBD1. The specimen sequenced was PBMCs. The CDR3 protein is CASSLDLTRTGSNEQFF. CDR3 coding DNA: TGTGCCAGCAGCTTAGATCTGACAAGGACAGGGAGTAATGAGCAGTTCTTC.